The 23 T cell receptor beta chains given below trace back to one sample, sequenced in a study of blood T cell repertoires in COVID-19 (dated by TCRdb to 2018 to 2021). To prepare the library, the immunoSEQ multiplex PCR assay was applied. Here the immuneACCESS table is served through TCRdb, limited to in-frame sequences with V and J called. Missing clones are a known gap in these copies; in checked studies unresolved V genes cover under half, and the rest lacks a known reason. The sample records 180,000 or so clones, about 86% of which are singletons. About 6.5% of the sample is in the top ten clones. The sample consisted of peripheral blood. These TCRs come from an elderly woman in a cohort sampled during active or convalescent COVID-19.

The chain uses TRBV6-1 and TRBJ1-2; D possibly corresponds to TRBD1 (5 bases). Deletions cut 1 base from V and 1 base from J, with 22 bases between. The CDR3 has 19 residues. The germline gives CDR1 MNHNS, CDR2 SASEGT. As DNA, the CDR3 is TGTGCCAGCAGTGAAGTGGGTCGGGTGCAGGGCCCAATTAACTATGGCTACACCTTC. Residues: CASSEVGRVQGPINYGYTF.

Written as DNA, the CDR3 is TGTGCCAGCAGTGACCGAGCGGGTTCTGAAAAACTGTTTTTT. Protein product: CASSDRAGSEKLFF. This chain joins TRBV6-4 and TRBJ1-4; D gene ambiguous. The ends were cut back, 2 bases at V and 7 bases at J, with 11 bases in the middle. The CDR3 is 14 amino acids. Looked up from germline, CDR1 is MRHNA and CDR2 is SNTAGT.

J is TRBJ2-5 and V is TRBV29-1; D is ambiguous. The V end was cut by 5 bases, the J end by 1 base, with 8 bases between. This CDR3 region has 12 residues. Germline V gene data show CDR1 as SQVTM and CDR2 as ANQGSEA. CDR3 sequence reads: CSVYMAQETQYF. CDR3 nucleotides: TGCAGCGTTTATATGGCCCAAGAGACCCAGTACTTC.

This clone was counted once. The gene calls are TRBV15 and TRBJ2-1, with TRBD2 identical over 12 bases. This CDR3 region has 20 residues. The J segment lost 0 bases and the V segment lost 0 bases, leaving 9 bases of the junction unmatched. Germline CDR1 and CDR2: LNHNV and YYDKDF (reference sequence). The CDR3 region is CATSRDPVLAGGSSYNEQFF. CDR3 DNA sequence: TGTGCCACCAGCAGAGATCCCGTACTAGCGGGGGGAAGCTCCTACAATGAGCAGTTCTTC.

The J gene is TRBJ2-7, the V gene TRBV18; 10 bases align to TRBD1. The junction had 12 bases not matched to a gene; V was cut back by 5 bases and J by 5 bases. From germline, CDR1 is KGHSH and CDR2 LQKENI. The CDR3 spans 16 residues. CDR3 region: CASSRRSGQGFHEQYV. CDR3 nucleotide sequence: TGTGCCAGCTCAAGGCGGTCGGGACAGGGGTTTCACGAGCAGTACGTC.

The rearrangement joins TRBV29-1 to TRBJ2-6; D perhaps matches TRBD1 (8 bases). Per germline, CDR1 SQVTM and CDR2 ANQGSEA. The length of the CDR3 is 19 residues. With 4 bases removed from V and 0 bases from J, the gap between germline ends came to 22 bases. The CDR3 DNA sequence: TGCAGCGTTGCGACGGATAAGGACAGGGACTACTCTGGGGCCAACGTCCTGACTTTC. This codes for CSVATDKDRDYSGANVLTF.

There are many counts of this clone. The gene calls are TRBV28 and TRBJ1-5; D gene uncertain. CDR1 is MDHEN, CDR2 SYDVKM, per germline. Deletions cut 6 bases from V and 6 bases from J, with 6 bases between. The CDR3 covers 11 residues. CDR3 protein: CASSKAQPQHF. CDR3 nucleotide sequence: TGTGCCAGCAGCAAAGCTCAGCCCCAGCATTTT.

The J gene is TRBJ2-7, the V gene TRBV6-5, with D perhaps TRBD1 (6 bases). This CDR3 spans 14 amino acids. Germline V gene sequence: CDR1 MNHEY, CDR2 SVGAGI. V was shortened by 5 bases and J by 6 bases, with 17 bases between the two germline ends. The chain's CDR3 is CASSPQQGLGEQYF. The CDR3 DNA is TGTGCCAGCAGTCCCCAACAGGGTCTCGGCGAGCAGTACTTC.

The CDR3 reads CASSLVLGTGGVGNQPQHF. In DNA, the CDR3 is TGTGCCAGCAGCTTGGTTTTGGGGACAGGGGGTGTAGGCAATCAGCCCCAGCATTTT. The chain combines TRBV5-4 with TRBJ1-5; 11 bases agree with TRBD1. CDR3 length equals 19 residues. V lost 0 bases, J lost 2 bases, and 10 bases stayed unmatched. The V gene's germline CDR1 is SGHNT and CDR2 YYREEE (reference sequence).

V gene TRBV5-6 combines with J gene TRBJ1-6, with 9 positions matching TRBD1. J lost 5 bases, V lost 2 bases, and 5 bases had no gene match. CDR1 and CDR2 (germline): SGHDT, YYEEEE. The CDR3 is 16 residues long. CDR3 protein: CASSFRDRANNSPLHF. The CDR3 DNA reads TGTGCCAGCAGCTTCCGGGACAGGGCGAATAATTCACCCCTCCACTTT.

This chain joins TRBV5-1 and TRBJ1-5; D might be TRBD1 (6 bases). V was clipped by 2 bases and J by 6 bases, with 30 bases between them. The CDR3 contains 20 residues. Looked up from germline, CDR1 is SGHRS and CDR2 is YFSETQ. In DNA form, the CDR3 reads TGCGCCAGCAGCTTCCCATATTCTTCCCCTCAGGGGAAGCTCGGTCAGCCCCAGCATTTT. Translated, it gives CASSFPYSSPQGKLGQPQHF.

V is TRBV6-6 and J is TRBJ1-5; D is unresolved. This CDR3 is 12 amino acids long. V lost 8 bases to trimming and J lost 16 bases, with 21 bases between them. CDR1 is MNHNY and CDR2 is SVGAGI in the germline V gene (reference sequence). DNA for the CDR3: TGTGCCAGCTCCTTGCGGGAGGGCCAGGTTCATTTT. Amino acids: CASSLREGQVHF.

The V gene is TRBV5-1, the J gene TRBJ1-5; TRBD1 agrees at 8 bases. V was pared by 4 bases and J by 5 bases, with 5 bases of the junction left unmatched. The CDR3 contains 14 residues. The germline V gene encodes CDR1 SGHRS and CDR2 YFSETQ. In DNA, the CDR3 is TGCGCCAGCAGCCCGGACAGGGACCATCAGCCCCAGCATTTT. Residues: CASSPDRDHQPQHF.

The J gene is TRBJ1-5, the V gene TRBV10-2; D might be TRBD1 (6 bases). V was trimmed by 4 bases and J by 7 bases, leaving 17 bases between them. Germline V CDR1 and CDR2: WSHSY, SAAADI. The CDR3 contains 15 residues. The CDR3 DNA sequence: TGCGCCAGCAGTGGGGATGGGGGCGGGAGGCAGCCCCAGCATTTT. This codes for CASSGDGGGRQPQHF.

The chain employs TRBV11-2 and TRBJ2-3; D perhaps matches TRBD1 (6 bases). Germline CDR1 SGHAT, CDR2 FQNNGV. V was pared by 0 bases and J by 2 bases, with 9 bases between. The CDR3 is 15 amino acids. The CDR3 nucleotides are TGTGCCAGCAGCTTAGATCCAGGGGCCACAGATACGCAGTATTTT. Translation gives CASSLDPGATDTQYF. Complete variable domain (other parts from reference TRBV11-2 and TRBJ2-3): EAGVAQSPRYKIIEKRQSVAFWCNPISGHATLYWYQQILGQGPKLLIQFQNNGVVDDSQLPKDRFSAERLKGVDSTLKIQPAKLEDSAVYLCASSLDPGATDTQYFGPGTRLTVL.

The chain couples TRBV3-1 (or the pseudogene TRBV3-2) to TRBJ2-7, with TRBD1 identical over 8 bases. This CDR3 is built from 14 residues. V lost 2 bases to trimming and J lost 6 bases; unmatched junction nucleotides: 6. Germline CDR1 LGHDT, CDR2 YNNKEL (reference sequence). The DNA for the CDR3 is TGTGCCAGCAGCCAACTCGGACAGGGCGGCGAGCAGTACTTC. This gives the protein CASSQLGQGGEQYF.

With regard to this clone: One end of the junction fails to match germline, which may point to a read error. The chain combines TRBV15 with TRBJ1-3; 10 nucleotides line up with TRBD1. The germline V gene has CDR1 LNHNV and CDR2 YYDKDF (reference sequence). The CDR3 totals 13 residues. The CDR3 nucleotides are TGTGCCACCAGCTACCGGGACAGGGGTCCCATCTATTTT. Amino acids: CATSYRDRGPIYF.

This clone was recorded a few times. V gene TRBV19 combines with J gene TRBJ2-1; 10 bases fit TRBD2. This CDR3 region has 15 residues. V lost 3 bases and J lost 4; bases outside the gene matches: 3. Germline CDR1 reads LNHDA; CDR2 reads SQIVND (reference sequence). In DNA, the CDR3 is TGTGCCAGTAGTATGCTAGCGGGAGTTTACAATGAGCAGTTCTTC. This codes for CASSMLAGVYNEQFF.

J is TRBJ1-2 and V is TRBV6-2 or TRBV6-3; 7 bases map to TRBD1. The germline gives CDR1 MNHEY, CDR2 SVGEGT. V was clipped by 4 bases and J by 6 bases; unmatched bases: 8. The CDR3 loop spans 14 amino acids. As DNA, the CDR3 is TGTGCCAGCAGTTTCGACCAGGGGGAGGATGGCTACACCTTC. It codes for CASSFDQGEDGYTF.

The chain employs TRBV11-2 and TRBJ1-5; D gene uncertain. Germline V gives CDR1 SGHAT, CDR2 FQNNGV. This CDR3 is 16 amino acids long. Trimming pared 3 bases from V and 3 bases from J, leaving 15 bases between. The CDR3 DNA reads TGTGCCAGCAGCTTTGTAGAAGCAAGCCTCAATCAGCCCCAGCATTTT. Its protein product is CASSFVEASLNQPQHF.

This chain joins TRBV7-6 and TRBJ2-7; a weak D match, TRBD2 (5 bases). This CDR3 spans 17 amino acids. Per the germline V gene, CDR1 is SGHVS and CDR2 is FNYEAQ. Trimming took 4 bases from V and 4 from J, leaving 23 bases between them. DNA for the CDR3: TGTGCCAGCAGCTCGATACCCCGGGCGGAGAGGGCGTACGAGCAGTACTTC. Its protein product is CASSSIPRAERAYEQYF.

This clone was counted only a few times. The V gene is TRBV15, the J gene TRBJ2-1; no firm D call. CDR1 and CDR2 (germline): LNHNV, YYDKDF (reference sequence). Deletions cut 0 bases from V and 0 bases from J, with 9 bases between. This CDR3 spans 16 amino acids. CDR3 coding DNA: TGTGCCACCAGCAGAGATCCGCCGAGCTCCTACAATGAGCAGTTCTTC. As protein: CATSRDPPSSYNEQFF. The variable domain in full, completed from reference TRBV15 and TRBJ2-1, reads DAMVIQNPRYQVTQFGKPVTLSCSQTLNHNVMYWYQQKSSQAPKLLFHYYDKDFNNEADTPDNFQSRRPNTSFCFLDIRSPGLGDTAMYLCATSRDPPSSYNEQFFGPGTRLTVL.

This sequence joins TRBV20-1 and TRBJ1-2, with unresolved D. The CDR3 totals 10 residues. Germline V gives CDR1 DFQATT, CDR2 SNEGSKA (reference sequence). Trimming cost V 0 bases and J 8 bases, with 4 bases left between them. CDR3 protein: CSARERGYTF. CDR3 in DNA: TGCAGTGCTAGAGAGCGGGGCTACACCTTC.